This T cell receptor beta chain appears in the sequencing data of a study of blood T cell repertoires in COVID-19. Looking at the study overall: Acute-phase and convalescent COVID-19 samples originated in the United States, Italy and Spain. PBMCs, B-cell-depleted T cells, or T cells were the source of the cDNA or gDNA that made up the material.

Assay used: immunoSEQ multiplex PCR; TCRdb lists only in-frame clones, some missing. The table records about 38,000 clones, 80% to 90% of them present only once. This clone was seen just once. Germline assignment: CDR1 SGHRS and CDR2 YFSETQ. The CDR3 is 14 amino acids. J gave up 4 bases and V 4 bases, and 4 bases lay outside the gene matches. The J gene is TRBJ1-1, the V gene TRBV5-1; 10 bases line up with TRBD1. This clonotype was obtained from a human donor in a cohort sampled during active COVID-19. Specimen: peripheral blood. CDR3 nucleotides: TGCGCCAGCAGCCGGGACAGGGGCGGCACTGAAGCTTTCTTT. It encodes CASSRDRGGTEAFF.